The TCR beta chain under discussion was sequenced for a study of blood T cell repertoires in COVID-19. Study at large: The origin of the acute and convalescent COVID-19 samples was the United States, Italy and Spain. The analysed material was cDNA or gDNA that came from T cells, B-cell-depleted T cells, or PBMCs.

In the study's own analysis: Amplifying reference gene primers gave estimates of nucleated cell counts. Clones were sequenced by immunoSEQ multiplex PCR, and TCRdb holds only the in-frame ones, with some missing. That table gives V, J and clone size, and the DNA gave D and trimming. The data show about 190,000 clones, 75% to 90% seen once. The CDR3 runs to 17 residues. J lost 1 base, V lost 4 bases, and 6 bases had no gene match. CDR1 is MNHNS, CDR2 SASEGT, per germline. The sequenced material came from peripheral blood. The receptor was isolated from a middle-aged man with acute or convalescent COVID-19. The rearrangement links TRBV6-1 to TRBJ2-1; 11 nucleotides line up with TRBD2. The CDR3 sequence is CASSVPSGGISYNEQFF. The CDR3 DNA reads TGTGCCAGCAGTGTCCCTAGCGGGGGGATTTCCTACAATGAGCAGTTCTTC.